This T cell receptor beta chain was sequenced during a study of PD-L1 blockade in urothelial cancer. Study as a whole: A median about 150,000 T cells were found in blood samples.

Repertoires were generated with immunoSEQ multiplex PCR, while TCRdb's copy carries only in-frame clones and drops some. The data show about 100,000 clones, roughly nine tenths seen once. The CDR3 sequence is 20 residues long. Germline assignment: CDR1 MNHEY and CDR2 SMNVEV (reference sequence). The trim removed 0 bases at V and 2 bases at J, leaving 16 bases unmatched. The clonotype was recovered from a woman older than 75 with urothelial cancer. The sequenced sample was PBMCs, obtained around atezolizumab (anti-PD-L1) treatment. This sequence joins TRBV27 and TRBJ2-3; 8 bases line up with TRBD2. CDR3 in DNA: TGTGCCAGCAGTTTATCACCTCGGGGGGGGCAGCGGAGCCACACAGATACGCAGTATTTT. Translated: CASSLSPRGGQRSHTDTQYF.